The subject of this entry is one T cell receptor (beta chain). What it binds is not known. The germline V gene encodes CDR1 LNHDA and CDR2 SQIVND (reference sequence). Trimming stripped 1 base from V and 3 bases from J, with 7 bases between. The CDR3 is 13 amino acids. This entry belongs to a study of Ad26.COV2.S vaccination and SARS-CoV-2 variants. For the study at large: Donor was in the COV1001 Ad26.COV2.S trial arm. Findings of the study overall: Substantial breadth in spike-specific CD8+ and CD4+ T cell responses was reportedly seen after vaccination.

Treatment defined: about 20 received Ad26.COV2.S at low or high dose, single or two shots; about 5 received placebo; per-sample allocation not given. Material that was analyzed had been drawn on day 63 after the first vaccine or placebo injection. Measured with immunoSEQ multiplex PCR; TCRdb has only the in-frame clones, and not every one. Among 400,000 to 450,000 clones, about nine tenths were seen once, and the ten largest hold 9% to 15%. The sequencing used peripheral blood, collected in a trial of Ad26.COV2.S vaccine versus placebo. The receptor comes from a person between 18 and 65 years old who received the Ad26.COV2.S COVID-19 vaccine or a placebo. This chain joins TRBV19 and TRBJ2-7; D might be TRBD1 or TRBD2, each matching 5 bases. For the CDR3, the DNA is TGTGCCAGTAGTATAGCGGGACGCTACGAGCAGTACTTC. Protein: CASSIAGRYEQYF.